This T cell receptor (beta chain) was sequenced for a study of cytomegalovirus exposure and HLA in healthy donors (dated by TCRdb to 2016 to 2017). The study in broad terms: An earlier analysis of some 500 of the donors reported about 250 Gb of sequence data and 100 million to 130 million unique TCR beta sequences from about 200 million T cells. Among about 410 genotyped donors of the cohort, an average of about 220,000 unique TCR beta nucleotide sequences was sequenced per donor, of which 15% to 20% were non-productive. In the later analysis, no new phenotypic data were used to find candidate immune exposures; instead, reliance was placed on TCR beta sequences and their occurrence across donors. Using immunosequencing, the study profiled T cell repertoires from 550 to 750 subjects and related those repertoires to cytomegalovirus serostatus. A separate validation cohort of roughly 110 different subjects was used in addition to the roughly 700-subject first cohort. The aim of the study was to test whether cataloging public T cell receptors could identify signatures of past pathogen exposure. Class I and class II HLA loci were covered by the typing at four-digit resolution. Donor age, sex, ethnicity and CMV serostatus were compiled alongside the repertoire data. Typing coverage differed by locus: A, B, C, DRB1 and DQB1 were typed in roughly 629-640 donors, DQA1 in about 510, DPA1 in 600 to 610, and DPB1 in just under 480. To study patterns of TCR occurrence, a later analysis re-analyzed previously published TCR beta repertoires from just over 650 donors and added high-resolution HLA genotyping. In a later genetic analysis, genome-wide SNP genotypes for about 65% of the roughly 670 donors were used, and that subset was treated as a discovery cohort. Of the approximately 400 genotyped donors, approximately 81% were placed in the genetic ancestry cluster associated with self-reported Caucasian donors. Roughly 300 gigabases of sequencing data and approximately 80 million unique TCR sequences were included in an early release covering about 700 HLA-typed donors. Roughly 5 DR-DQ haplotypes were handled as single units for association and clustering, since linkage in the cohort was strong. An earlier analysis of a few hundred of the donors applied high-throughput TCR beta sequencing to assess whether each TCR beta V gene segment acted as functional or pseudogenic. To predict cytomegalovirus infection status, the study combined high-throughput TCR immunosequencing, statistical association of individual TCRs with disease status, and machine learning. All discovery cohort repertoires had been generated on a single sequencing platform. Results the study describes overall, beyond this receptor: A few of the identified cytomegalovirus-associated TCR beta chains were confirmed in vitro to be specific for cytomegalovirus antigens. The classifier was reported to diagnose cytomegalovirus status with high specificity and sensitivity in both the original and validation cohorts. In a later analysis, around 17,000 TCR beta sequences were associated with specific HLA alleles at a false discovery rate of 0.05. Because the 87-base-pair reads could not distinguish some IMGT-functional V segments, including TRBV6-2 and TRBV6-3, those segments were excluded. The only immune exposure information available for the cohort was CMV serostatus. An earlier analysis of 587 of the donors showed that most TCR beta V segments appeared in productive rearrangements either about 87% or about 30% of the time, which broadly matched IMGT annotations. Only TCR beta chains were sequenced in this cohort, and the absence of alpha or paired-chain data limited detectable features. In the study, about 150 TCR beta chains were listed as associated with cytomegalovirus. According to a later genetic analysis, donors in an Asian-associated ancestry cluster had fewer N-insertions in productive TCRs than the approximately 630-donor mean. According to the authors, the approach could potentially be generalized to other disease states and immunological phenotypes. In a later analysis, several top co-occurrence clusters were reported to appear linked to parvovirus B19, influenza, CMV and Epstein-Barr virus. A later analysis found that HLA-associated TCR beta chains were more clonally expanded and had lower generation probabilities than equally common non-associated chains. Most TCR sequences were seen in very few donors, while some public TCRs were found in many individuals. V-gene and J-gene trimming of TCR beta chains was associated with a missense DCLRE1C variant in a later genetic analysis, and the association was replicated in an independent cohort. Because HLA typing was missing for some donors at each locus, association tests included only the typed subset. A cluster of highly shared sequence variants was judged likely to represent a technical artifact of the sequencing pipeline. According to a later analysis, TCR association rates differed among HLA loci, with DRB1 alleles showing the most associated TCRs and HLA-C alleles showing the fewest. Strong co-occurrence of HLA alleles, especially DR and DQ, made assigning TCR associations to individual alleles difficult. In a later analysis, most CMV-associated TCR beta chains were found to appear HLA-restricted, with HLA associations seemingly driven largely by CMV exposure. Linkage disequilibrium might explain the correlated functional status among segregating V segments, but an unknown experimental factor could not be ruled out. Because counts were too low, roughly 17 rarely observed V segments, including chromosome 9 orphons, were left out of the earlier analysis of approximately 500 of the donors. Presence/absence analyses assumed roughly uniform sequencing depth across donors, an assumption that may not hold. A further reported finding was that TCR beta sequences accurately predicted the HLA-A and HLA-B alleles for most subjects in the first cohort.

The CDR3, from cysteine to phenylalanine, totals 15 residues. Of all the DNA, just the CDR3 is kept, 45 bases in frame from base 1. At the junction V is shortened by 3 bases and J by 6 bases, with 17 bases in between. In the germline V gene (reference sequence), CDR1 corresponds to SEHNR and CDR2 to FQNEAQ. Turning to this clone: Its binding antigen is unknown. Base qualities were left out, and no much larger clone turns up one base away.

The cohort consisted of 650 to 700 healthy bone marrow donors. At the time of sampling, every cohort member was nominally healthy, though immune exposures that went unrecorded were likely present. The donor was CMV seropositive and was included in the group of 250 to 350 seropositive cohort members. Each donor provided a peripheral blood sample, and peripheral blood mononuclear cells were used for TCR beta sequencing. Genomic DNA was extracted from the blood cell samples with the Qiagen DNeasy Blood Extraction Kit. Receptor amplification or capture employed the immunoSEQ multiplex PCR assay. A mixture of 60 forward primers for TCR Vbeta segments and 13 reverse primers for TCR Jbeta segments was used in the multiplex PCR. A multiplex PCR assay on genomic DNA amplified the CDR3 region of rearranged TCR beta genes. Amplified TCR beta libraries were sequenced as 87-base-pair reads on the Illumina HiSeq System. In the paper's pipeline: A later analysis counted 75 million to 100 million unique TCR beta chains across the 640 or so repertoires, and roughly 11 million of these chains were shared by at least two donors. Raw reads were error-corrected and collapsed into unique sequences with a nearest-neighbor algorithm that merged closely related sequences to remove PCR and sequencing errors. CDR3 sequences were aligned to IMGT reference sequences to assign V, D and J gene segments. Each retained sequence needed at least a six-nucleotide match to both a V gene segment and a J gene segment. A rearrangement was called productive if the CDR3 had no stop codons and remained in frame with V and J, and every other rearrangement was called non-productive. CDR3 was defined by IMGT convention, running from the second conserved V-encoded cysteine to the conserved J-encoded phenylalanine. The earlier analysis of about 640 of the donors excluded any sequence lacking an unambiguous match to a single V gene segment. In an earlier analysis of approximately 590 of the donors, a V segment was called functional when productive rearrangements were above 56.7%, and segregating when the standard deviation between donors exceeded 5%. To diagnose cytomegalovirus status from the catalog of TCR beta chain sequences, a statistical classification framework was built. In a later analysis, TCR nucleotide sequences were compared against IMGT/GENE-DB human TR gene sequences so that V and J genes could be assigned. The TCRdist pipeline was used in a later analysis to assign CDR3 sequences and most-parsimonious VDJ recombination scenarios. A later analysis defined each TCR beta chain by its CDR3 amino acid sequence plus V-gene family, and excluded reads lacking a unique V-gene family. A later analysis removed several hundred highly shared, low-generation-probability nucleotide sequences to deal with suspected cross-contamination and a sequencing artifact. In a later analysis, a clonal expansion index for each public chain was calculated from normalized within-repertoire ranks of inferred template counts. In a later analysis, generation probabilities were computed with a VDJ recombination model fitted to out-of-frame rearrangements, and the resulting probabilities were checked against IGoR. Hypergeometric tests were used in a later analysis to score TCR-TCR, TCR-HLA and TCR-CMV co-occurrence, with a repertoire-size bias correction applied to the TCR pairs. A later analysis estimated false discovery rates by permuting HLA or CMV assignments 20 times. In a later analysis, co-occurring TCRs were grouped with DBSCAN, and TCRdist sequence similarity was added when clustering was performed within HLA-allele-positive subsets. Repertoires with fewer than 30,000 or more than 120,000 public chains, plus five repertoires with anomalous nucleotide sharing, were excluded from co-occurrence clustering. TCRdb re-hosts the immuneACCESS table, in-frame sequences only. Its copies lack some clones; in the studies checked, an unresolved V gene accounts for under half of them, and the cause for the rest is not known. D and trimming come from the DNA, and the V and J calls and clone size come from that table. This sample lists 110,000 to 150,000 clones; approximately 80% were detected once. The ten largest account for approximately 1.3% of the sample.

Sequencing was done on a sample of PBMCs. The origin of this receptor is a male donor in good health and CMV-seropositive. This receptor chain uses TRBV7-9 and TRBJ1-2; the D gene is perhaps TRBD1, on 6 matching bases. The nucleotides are TGTGCCAGCAGCTTTACCACGGGGGGCCATGATGGCTACACCTTC. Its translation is CASSFTTGGHDGYTF.